The T cell receptor beta chain under discussion was sequenced for a study of identical twins. Only a few counts were recorded for this clonotype. CDR1 DFQATT and CDR2 SNEGSKA come from the germline V gene (reference sequence). Trimming removed 3 bases at V and 2 bases at J, with 18 bases between. CDR3 length: 16 residues. A universal primer site was added by template switching, and unique molecular identifiers were carried by the cDNA. TCRdb recomputed calls from the 5' RACE reads with MiXCR, one row per CDR3 protein. The data contain 240,000 or so distinct CDR3 sequences, 10% to 13% of them singletons.

V gene TRBV20-1 combines with J gene TRBJ2-3, with a weak D call TRBD2 (5 bases). This sequence originates from a man aged 50 to 59 in good health. The sample taken for sequencing was memory T cells sorted from blood. In DNA, the CDR3 is TGCAGTGCTAGTCCCCGCCTAGCCCTGCCCACAGATACGCAGTATTTT. It specifies CSASPRLALPTDTQYF.